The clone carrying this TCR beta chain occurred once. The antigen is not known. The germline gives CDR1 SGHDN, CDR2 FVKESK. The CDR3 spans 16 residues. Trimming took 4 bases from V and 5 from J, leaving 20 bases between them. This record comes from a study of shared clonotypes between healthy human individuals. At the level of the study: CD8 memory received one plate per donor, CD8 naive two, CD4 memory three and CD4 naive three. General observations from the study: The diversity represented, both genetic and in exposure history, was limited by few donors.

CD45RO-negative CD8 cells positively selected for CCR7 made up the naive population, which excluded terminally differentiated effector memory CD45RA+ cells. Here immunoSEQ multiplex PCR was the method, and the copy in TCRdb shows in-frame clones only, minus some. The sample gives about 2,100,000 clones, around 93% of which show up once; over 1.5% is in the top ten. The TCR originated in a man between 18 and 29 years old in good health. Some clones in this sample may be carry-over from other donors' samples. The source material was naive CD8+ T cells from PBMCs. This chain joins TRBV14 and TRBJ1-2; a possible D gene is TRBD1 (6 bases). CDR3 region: CASSPTWVRQEYGYTF. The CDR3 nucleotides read TGTGCCAGCAGCCCAACTTGGGTACGACAGGAATATGGCTACACCTTC.